The rows below give T cell receptor beta chains drawn from one sample of a study of blood T cells in healthy people across ages. TCRdb re-analysed the 5' RACE reads in MiXCR, keeping a single row per CDR3 protein. The profile shows some 1.5 million distinct CDR3 sequences, approximately 39% of them singletons. Sequencing was carried out using blood. Receptors were obtained from a woman between 18 and 29 years old in good health. CDR3s include the opening cysteine and the closing phenylalanine or tryptophan. The order of the fields is D gene, J gene, clone size, V gene, CDR3 DNA, CDR3 protein. The D gene is left open where the match is weak. Size tells how often a clone was seen (once, few, many) or the class of an expanded clone, and some rows leave it out.

>NA|TRBJ2-3|once|TRBV21-1
TGTGCCAGCAGCAAATTCTATTTT
CASSKFYF
>NA|TRBJ2-7|few|TRBV9
TGTGCCAGCAGCGCGGACTTTGGGGGCCCCTCGTACGAGCAGTACTTC
CASSADFGGPSYEQYF
>TRBD2|TRBJ2-5|NA|TRBV7-2
TGTGCCAGCAGCTTAGCGCATGTTGAGGTTCTAGCGGGAGTGGGAGAGACCCAGTACTTC
CASSLAHVEVLAGVGETQYF
>TRBD1|TRBJ1-4|once|TRBV18
TGTGCCAGCTCACCGGGACAGATTCAGGGGACTAATGAAAAACTGGTTTTT
CASSPGQIQGTNEKLVF
>NA|TRBJ1-2|NA|TRBV15
TGTGCCACAGGATTCCGGGACGGCTATGGCTACACCTTC
CATGFRDGYGYTF
>NA|TRBJ2-1|few|TRBV14
TGTGCCAGCAGCCAATACTTATACAATGAGCAGTTCTTC
CASSQYLYNEQFF
>NA|TRBJ2-7|NA|TRBV7-2
TGTGCCAGCAGCTTCCCGCAGGGTTCACTCTCCTACGAGCAGTACTTC
CASSFPQGSLSYEQYF
>TRBD1|TRBJ1-2|NA|TRBV4-1
TGCGCCAGCAGCCTTACTCCGGGACAGCACTATGGCTACACCTTC
CASSLTPGQHYGYTF
>NA|TRBJ2-1|few|TRBV27
TGTGCCAGCAGTACCGGGACAAAGTCCTACAATGAGCAGTTCTTC
CASSTGTKSYNEQFF
>TRBD2|TRBJ2-1|NA|TRBV12-3/TRBV12-4
TGTGCCTCTACCGGGACTAACCAGAATGAGCAGTTCTTC
CASTGTNQNEQFF
>TRBD2|TRBJ2-7|few|TRBV4-2
TGTGCCAGCAGCCAAGATCGTGCGCGGGAGGGCGACGAGCAGTACTTC
CASSQDRAREGDEQYF
>TRBD1|TRBJ2-7|NA|TRBV12-3/TRBV12-4
TGTGCCAGCAGTTCCCTCGAAGGGACAGGGGCCTACGAGCAGTACTTC
CASSSLEGTGAYEQYF
>NA|TRBJ2-1|NA|TRBV6-5
TGTGCCAGCTCGGAGGGTCTCGTCTATGAGCAGTTCTTC
CASSEGLVYEQFF
>TRBD2|TRBJ2-7|NA|TRBV27
TGTGCCAGCAGTTTAGGGACTAGCTTCAATGAGCAGTACTTC
CASSLGTSFNEQYF
>TRBD1|TRBJ1-4|NA|TRBV4-2
TGTGCCAGCAGCCAAGATTACTCGCTAGCCGGGACAGGGGGTGAAAAACTGTTTTTT
CASSQDYSLAGTGGEKLFF
>TRBD1|TRBJ2-1|NA|TRBV28
TGTGCCAGCAGCCGGACGACAGGGGGCCCCTACAATGAGCAGTTCTTC
CASSRTTGGPYNEQFF
>NA|TRBJ2-7|NA|TRBV7-9
TGTACCAGCAGCTTACGGGGGACAACCTACGAGCAGTACTTC
CTSSLRGTTYEQYF
>NA|TRBJ2-5|few|TRBV28
TGTGCCAGCAGTCTGCGTACGTCTCTGAGACAGTTTTACGAGACCCAGTACTTC
CASSLRTSLRQFYETQYF
>TRBD1|TRBJ2-7|NA|TRBV7-8
TGTGCCAGCAGCTTGCCGCCCCAGGGGGCCTACGAGCAGTACTTC
CASSLPPQGAYEQYF
>NA|TRBJ2-2|NA|TRBV7-9
TGTGCCAGCAGCTTCCTGGACGGGAAACACACCGGGGAGCTGTTTTTT
CASSFLDGKHTGELFF
>NA|TRBJ2-5|once|TRBV4-3
TGCGCACGCAGCCAAGTCGTACAGGCCAGGGAGACCCAGTACTTC
CARSQVVQARETQYF
>TRBD1|TRBJ1-4|NA|TRBV20-1
TGCAGTGCTAGAGATGGGACAGGGTTTGAAAAACTGTTTTTT
CSARDGTGFEKLFF
>NA|TRBJ2-3|NA|TRBV15
TGTGCCACCAGCACGTCTAGCATAAGCACAGATACGCAGTATTTT
CATSTSSISTDTQYF
>NA|TRBJ2-7|few|TRBV4-2
TGTGCCAGCAGCCAAGAGTCAGCGGACTACGAGCAGTACTTC
CASSQESADYEQYF
>NA|TRBJ1-2|NA|TRBV20-1
TGCAGTGCTACGGGTCCTAGCTATGGCTACACCTTC
CSATGPSYGYTF
>NA|TRBJ2-7|few|TRBV7-9
TGTGCCAGCAGCCGAAATGAAGACGAGCAGTACTTC
CASSRNEDEQYF
>TRBD2|TRBJ2-1|few|TRBV7-9
TGTGCCAGCAGCGTGACTAGCGGGGTCTCCTACAATGAGCAGTTCTTC
CASSVTSGVSYNEQFF
>TRBD1|TRBJ2-5|NA|TRBV27
TGTGCCAGCAGATCTACCCAAAGGGGGCTCCAAGAGACCCAGTACTTC
CASRSTQRGLQETQYF
>NA|TRBJ2-3|NA|TRBV7-8
TGTGCCAGCAGCTTCAAAGAGGGGGACGCAGATACGCAGTATTTT
CASSFKEGDADTQYF
>NA|TRBJ2-3|NA|TRBV18
TGTGCCAGCTCACCACCGTGGGACACTGTGGGTACGCAGTATTTT
CASSPPWDTVGTQYF
>TRBD2|TRBJ2-5|NA|TRBV7-2
TGTGGCAGCAGCTTACGACTAGCGGGAGTAGAGACCCAGTACTTC
CGSSLRLAGVETQYF
>NA|TRBJ1-1|few|TRBV4-1
TGCGCCAGCAGCCAGTTAACAGGGAACACTGAAGCTTTCTTT
CASSQLTGNTEAFF
>NA|TRBJ2-1|NA|TRBV30
TGTGCCTGGAGCGGCGCTTACAGGGATGAGCAGTTCTTC
CAWSGAYRDEQFF
>NA|TRBJ1-1|NA|TRBV28
TGTGCCAGCAGTCCCCCGGAAGGCACTGAAGCTTTCTTT
CASSPPEGTEAFF
>NA|TRBJ2-7|many|TRBV12-5
TGTGCTAGTGGTTCAGGGGACTACGAGCAGTACTTC
CASGSGDYEQYF
>NA|TRBJ1-2|few|TRBV4-1
TGCGCCAGCAGCCAGAAAATCGGACAGAATGGCTACACCTTC
CASSQKIGQNGYTF
>TRBD1|TRBJ1-6|NA|TRBV20-1
TGCAGTGCTAGAGATGAGGGGACAGGCTTCGGTTCACCCCTCCACTTT
CSARDEGTGFGSPLHF
>NA|TRBJ2-7|NA|TRBV7-9
TGTGCCAGCAGCTTAGTGTTGGGCAGATTAGCCTACGAGCAGTACTTC
CASSLVLGRLAYEQYF
>NA|TRBJ2-5|NA|TRBV7-6
TGTGCCAGCAGCTTAGGGTCGGGGCCGGGAGAGACCCAGTACTTC
CASSLGSGPGETQYF
>TRBD2|TRBJ2-1|NA|TRBV20-1
TGCAGTGCTAGACTAGCGGGGGATTCGTCCTACAATGAGCAGTTCTTC
CSARLAGDSSYNEQFF
>NA|TRBJ2-7|NA|TRBV6-1
TGTGCCAGCAGTGAACTCGAGGTCCTTACCTACGAGCAGTACTTC
CASSELEVLTYEQYF
>TRBD2|TRBJ2-7|NA|TRBV12-3/TRBV12-4
TGTGCCAGCAGGGGGACTAGCGGGGGGTCGGATCGGCAGTACTTC
CASRGTSGGSDRQYF
>NA|TRBJ2-7|NA|TRBV4-1
TGCGCCAGCAGCCAAGTGGGGACGGCACCCTACGAGCAGTACTTC
CASSQVGTAPYEQYF
>NA|TRBJ2-3|NA|TRBV29-1
TGCAGCGTTGCTTCTCTTAGGGATACGCAGTATTTT
CSVASLRDTQYF
>NA|TRBJ2-7|NA|TRBV6-2/TRBV6-3
TGTGCCAGCAGTTACGTCAACTACGAGCAGTACTTC
CASSYVNYEQYF
>NA|TRBJ2-7|few|TRBV5-6
TGTGCCAGCAGCACCTTTCGGAAGACCAAACCCTACGAGCAGTACTTC
CASSTFRKTKPYEQYF
>NA|TRBJ1-2|few|TRBV18
TGTGCCAGCTCACCACGGGGAATGGTTATGCTCTATGGCTACACCTTC
CASSPRGMVMLYGYTF
>TRBD2|TRBJ2-3|NA|TRBV7-2
TGTGCCAGCAGCTTAGACGGAGCGGGGGTTACAGATACGCAGTATTTT
CASSLDGAGVTDTQYF
>NA|TRBJ2-5|NA|TRBV7-9
TGTGCCAGCAGCCAGACCGACAGACCCAGGCTCGACCAAGAGACCCAGTACTTC
CASSQTDRPRLDQETQYF
>TRBD1|TRBJ2-1|NA|TRBV9
TGTGCCAGCAGCGTAAGGGACAGAACTTACGAGCAGTTCTTC
CASSVRDRTYEQFF
>NA|TRBJ1-1|NA|TRBV18
TGTGCCGCGTCCCGGTCAAAGGTAGAACACCAGAACACTGAAGCTTTCTTT
CAASRSKVEHQNTEAFF
>NA|TRBJ1-5|NA|TRBV2
TGTGCCAGCAGAGACATCAGCCAGCCCCAGCATTTT
CASRDISQPQHF
>NA|TRBJ2-1|once|TRBV7-8
TGTGCCAGCAGCCCTTTCGCGGGTACCTACAATGAGCAGTTCTTC
CASSPFAGTYNEQFF
>NA|TRBJ2-3|NA|TRBV9
TGTGCCAGCAGCGTAGAGCCGAGTCTAAAGGGCACAGATACGCAGTATTTT
CASSVEPSLKGTDTQYF
>TRBD2|TRBJ2-3|few|TRBV6-2/TRBV6-3
TGTGCCACCCGGAGACTAGCGGTCGATACGCAGTATTTT
CATRRLAVDTQYF
>TRBD2|TRBJ2-3|NA|TRBV12-3/TRBV12-4
TGTGCCAGCAAACTAGCGGGGGGGACAGCAGATACGCAGTATTTT
CASKLAGGTADTQYF
>NA|TRBJ2-3|NA|TRBV29-1
TGCAGCGTTGAGGGGGGATCAAGCCTGTATTTT
CSVEGGSSLYF
>NA|TRBJ2-3|few|TRBV10-3
TGTGCCATCTCCACAGGGAAAATTAGCACAGATACGCAGTATTTT
CAISTGKISTDTQYF
>NA|TRBJ1-5|NA|TRBV2
TGTGCCAGCAGGCGTGGCTTAGGCAATCAGCCCCAGCATTTT
CASRRGLGNQPQHF